The 28 T cell receptor beta chains listed next were all sequenced from one sample in a study of blood T cell repertoires in COVID-19. Sequencing was performed with immunoSEQ multiplex PCR; in TCRdb, only in-frame clones are kept and a portion is missing. Among around 140,000 clones listed, 86% were seen once. Sample: PBMCs or T cells enriched from blood (not recorded which). The receptors here all came from a middle-aged man who had recovered from COVID-19.

V and J are TRBV10-3 and TRBJ1-3; no firm D call. CDR1 ENHRY and CDR2 SYGVKD come from the germline V gene. This CDR3 is 14 amino acids long. V shed 0 bases and J shed 2 bases, with 5 bases lying between them. The CDR3 DNA sequence: TGTGCCATCAGTGAGTCTGACACTGGAAACACCATATATTTT. Protein product: CAISESDTGNTIYF.

The chain is built from TRBV5-4 and TRBJ2-7, with 7 bases fitting TRBD2. Germline CDR1 and CDR2: SGHNT and YYREEE (reference sequence). V was clipped by 0 bases and J by 6 bases; unmatched bases: 9. The CDR3 covers 15 residues. Here the CDR3 reads CASSLDLAESIEQYV. CDR3 sequence (DNA): TGTGCCAGCAGCTTGGACCTAGCGGAATCTATCGAGCAGTACGTC.

The chain couples TRBV2 to TRBJ2-2; 9 bases line up with TRBD1. J was trimmed by 4 bases and V by 7 bases; bases with no gene match: 7. The CDR3 is 15 residues long. Looked up from germline, CDR1 is SNHLY and CDR2 is FYNNEI. The CDR3, as DNA: TGTGCCAGCAACCGACAGGGGGTGGGCACCGGGGAGCTGTTTTTT. Its translation: CASNRQGVGTGELFF.

The gene calls are TRBV4-3 and TRBJ1-5, with 9 bases that match TRBD1. V lost 3 bases, J lost 2 bases, and 2 bases stayed unmatched. The length of the CDR3 is 15 residues. Per germline, CDR1 LGHNA and CDR2 YSLEER. In DNA, the CDR3 is TGCGCCAGCAGCCAGGGGGACAGGGGCAATCAGCCCCAGCATTTT. Protein sequence: CASSQGDRGNQPQHF.

The chain uses TRBV4-3 and TRBJ1-3, with TRBD1 as a possible D gene (5 bases). In germline, CDR1 is LGHNA, CDR2 YSLEER. The CDR3 is 16 amino acids. Trimming took 3 bases from V and 0 from J, leaving 12 bases between them. The chain's CDR3 is CASSHDSGGSGNTIYF. The CDR3 DNA sequence: TGCGCCAGCAGCCATGACTCGGGGGGCTCTGGAAACACCATATATTTT.

The rearrangement uses TRBV3-1 (or the pseudogene TRBV3-2) and TRBJ2-7, with TRBD1 matching over 9 bases. This CDR3 contains 17 residues. Germline V gives CDR1 LGHDT, CDR2 YNNKEL (reference sequence). The J segment lost 4 bases and the V segment lost 1 base, leaving 11 bases of the junction unmatched. CDR3 nucleotides: TGTGCCAGCAGCCAAGGGGGGACAGGGAACTTCGGGTACGAGCAGTACTTC. Residues: CASSQGGTGNFGYEQYF.

The chain carries TRBV28 and TRBJ2-6; D is uncertain. The CDR3 is 17 residues long. Germline V lookup: CDR1 MDHEN, CDR2 SYDVKM. V shed 2 bases and J shed 1 base, with 12 bases lying between them. The CDR3 loop is CASSLPPSSSGANVLTF. In DNA form, the CDR3 reads TGTGCCAGCAGTTTACCCCCAAGTAGTTCTGGGGCCAACGTCCTGACTTTC.

Worth noting for this clone: Other DNA variants within this sample encode the same CDR3. This chain links TRBV9 with TRBJ2-1; TRBD2 might be the D (6 bases). This CDR3 is 14 amino acids long. CDR1 is SGDLS, CDR2 YYNGEE, per germline. V lost 2 bases and J 3 bases, leaving 9 bases between the germline ends. CDR3 region: CASSVSGGYNEQFF. In nucleotides, the CDR3 is TGTGCCAGCAGCGTTAGCGGAGGCTACAATGAGCAGTTCTTC.

The chain links TRBV9 to TRBJ2-2, with TRBD1 matching 7 bases. J lost 6 bases, V lost 0 bases, and 5 bases had no gene match. CDR1 and CDR2 (germline): SGDLS, YYNGEE. The CDR3 covers 15 residues. The CDR3 sequence is CASSVGRQGSGELFF. The DNA of the CDR3 is TGTGCCAGCAGCGTAGGACGACAGGGTTCCGGGGAGCTGTTTTTT.

The chain links TRBV7-2 to TRBJ2-1, with 13 bases aligning to TRBD2. Trimming at V came to 5 bases and at J to 5 bases, leaving 3 bases not matched to a gene. The CDR3 runs 15 residues. Germline lookup yields CDR1 SGHTA and CDR2 FQGNSA. In DNA, the CDR3 is TGTGCCAGCAGCCCGGGACTAGCGGGGAACAATGAGCAGTTCTTC. This translates into CASSPGLAGNNEQFF. Looking up the rest from reference TRBV7-2 and TRBJ2-1 gives the full variable domain: GAGVSQSPSNKVTEKGKDVELRCDPISGHTALYWYRQSLGQGLEFLIYFQGNSAPDKSGLPSDRFSAERTGGSVSTLTIQRTQQEDSAVYLCASSPGLAGNNEQFFGPGTRLTVL.

The rearrangement joins TRBV3-1 (or the pseudogene TRBV3-2) to TRBJ2-1, with 7 bases identical to TRBD2. The junction had 8 bases not matched to a gene; V was cut back by 1 base and J by 8 bases. Germline V gives CDR1 LGHDT, CDR2 YNNKEL (reference sequence). The CDR3 runs to 15 residues. The CDR3 protein is CASSQGTSRFYEQFF. CDR3 in DNA: TGTGCCAGCAGCCAAGGGACTAGTAGGTTCTATGAGCAGTTCTTC.

V and J are TRBV19 and TRBJ2-3; TRBD2 matches 16 bases. The germline V gene has CDR1 LNHDA and CDR2 SQIVND (reference sequence). The CDR3 spans 17 residues. Trimming cost V 4 bases and J 2 bases; bases outside gene matches: 3. Here the CDR3 reads CASSTGLAGGFTDTQYF. The CDR3 region has the DNA TGTGCCAGTAGTACGGGACTAGCGGGGGGGTTCACAGATACGCAGTATTTT.

This clone was picked up one time. The V and J genes are TRBV5-1 and TRBJ2-1; perhaps TRBD2 as D (6 bases). Germline assignment: CDR1 SGHRS and CDR2 YFSETQ. This CDR3 has 14 residues. V dropped 0 bases and J dropped 7 bases, with 11 bases sitting between them. CDR3 loop: CASSLGLEGNEQFF. In nucleotides, the CDR3 is TGCGCCAGCAGCTTGGGACTAGAAGGTAATGAGCAGTTCTTC.

CDR3 nucleotide sequence: TGTGCCAGCAGCCGCGGACATTTAGGGGACACCGGGGAGCTGTTTTTT. Its protein product is CASSRGHLGDTGELFF. This rearrangement joins TRBV27 to TRBJ2-2; D is perhaps TRBD1 (5 bases). The CDR3 is made up of 16 amino acids. From germline, CDR1 is MNHEY and CDR2 SMNVEV (reference sequence). The V end was cut by 6 bases, the J end by 3 bases, with 17 bases between.

DNA for the CDR3: TGCGCCAGCAGCCAAGGTCGGGGCTACACCTTC. Translating gives CASSQGRGYTF. J is TRBJ1-2 and V is TRBV4-1; D is ambiguous. CDR1 MGHRA and CDR2 YSYEKL come from the germline V gene. The CDR3 has 11 amino acids. V was cut by 1 base and J by 8 bases, with 5 bases left in between.

CDR3 nucleotides: TGTGCCAGCAGCACGTACGGTAATCAGCCCCAGCATTTT. Encoded protein: CASSTYGNQPQHF. V is TRBV7-2 and J is TRBJ1-5; D remains ambiguous. The CDR3 is 13 residues long. Germline V CDR1 and CDR2: SGHTA, FQGNSA. V was cut by 5 bases and J by 4 bases, with 9 bases left in between.

The rearrangement uses TRBV6-4 and TRBJ2-1; 7 bases are shared with TRBD1. V gave up 5 bases and J gave up 7 bases; unmatched junction bases: 14. The CDR3 consists of 16 residues. Germline values: CDR1 MRHNA, CDR2 SNTAGT. The CDR3 loop reads CASSNQGGSSGNEQFF. CDR3 in DNA: TGTGCCAGCAGTAATCAAGGGGGCTCCTCTGGAAATGAGCAGTTCTTC.

The chain uses TRBV29-1 and TRBJ1-1; 8 bases fit TRBD1. From germline, CDR1 is SQVTM and CDR2 ANQGSEA. The V segment lost 5 bases and the J segment 5 bases; nucleotides outside the gene matches: 7. The CDR3 totals 13 residues. The CDR3 reads CSVLTGVPTEAFF. For the CDR3, the DNA is TGCAGCGTTTTGACAGGGGTGCCGACTGAAGCTTTCTTT.

This clone is a singleton in its sample. The rearrangement joins TRBV4-3 to TRBJ1-1, with no clear D. Germline CDR1 reads LGHNA; CDR2 reads YSLEER. This CDR3 has 13 amino acids. V lost 3 bases to trimming and J lost 2 bases, with 7 bases between them. This CDR3 is CASSQNFNTEAFF. The CDR3 DNA is TGCGCCAGCAGCCAGAACTTTAACACTGAAGCTTTCTTT.

This clone was seen once. The chain recombines TRBV30 with TRBJ1-6, with D possibly matching TRBD1 (6 bases). From germline, CDR1 is GTSNPN and CDR2 SVGIG (reference sequence). V lost 7 bases, J lost 9 bases, and 16 bases lay in between. The CDR3 sequence is 13 residues long. CDR3 protein: CASHGGGVSPLHF. For the CDR3, the DNA is TGTGCCTCACACGGCGGGGGCGTTTCACCCCTCCACTTT.

The chain has TRBV10-2 and TRBJ1-1; D remains unclear. Trimming removed 0 bases from V and 4 bases from J, with 9 bases in between. Germline V gene sequence: CDR1 WSHSY, CDR2 SAAADI. The CDR3 extends over 14 amino acids. CDR3 residues: CASSESGGVTEAFF. The CDR3, as DNA: TGCGCCAGCAGTGAGTCAGGCGGGGTCACTGAAGCTTTCTTT.

This clone is a singleton in its sample. This sequence joins TRBV5-1 and TRBJ1-4; 9 bases are shared with TRBD1. The J segment lost 8 bases and the V segment lost 0 bases, leaving 5 bases of the junction unmatched. The CDR3 has 15 residues. CDR1 SGHRS and CDR2 YFSETQ come from the germline V gene. CDR3 sequence (DNA): TGCGCCAGCAGCTTGGCCGGGACAGGGAGCGAAAAACTGTTTTTT. Translating it yields CASSLAGTGSEKLFF. The full variable domain, rest sourced from reference TRBV5-1 and TRBJ1-4, is KAGVTQTPRYLIKTRGQQVTLSCSPISGHRSVSWYQQTPGQGLQFLFEYFSETQRNKGNFPGRFSGRQFSNSRSEMNVSTLELGDSALYLCASSLAGTGSEKLFFGSGTQLSVL.

The chain uses TRBV7-3 and TRBJ1-2; the D gene is possibly TRBD1 (5 bases). Germline V CDR1 and CDR2: SGHTA, FQGTGA. Trimming removed 3 bases at V and 8 bases at J, with 16 bases between. The CDR3 is 14 residues long. The CDR3 sequence is CASSFSGTLEGYTF. DNA for the CDR3: TGTGCCAGCAGCTTCAGCGGGACGCTCGAGGGCTACACCTTC.

V and J are TRBV5-5 and TRBJ2-7; 7 bases align to TRBD1. Germline V gene lookup returns CDR1 SGHKS and CDR2 YYEKEE (reference sequence). The length of the CDR3 is 15 residues. V was pared by 5 bases and J by 6 bases, with 14 bases of the junction left unmatched. CDR3 DNA: TGTGCCAGCAGAGAGAGGAGACAGGGTTTCCCCGAGCAGTACTTC. Translation gives CASRERRQGFPEQYF.

The CDR3 loop is CASRTGVSTDTQYF. In nucleotides, the CDR3 is TGTGCCAGTAGGACGGGGGTTAGCACAGATACGCAGTATTTT. The rearrangement joins TRBV30 to TRBJ2-3; maybe TRBD2 (6 bases). V lost 8 bases and J lost 0, with 15 bases in between. Per germline, CDR1 GTSNPN and CDR2 SVGIG (reference sequence). CDR3 length: 14 amino acids.

This chain uses TRBV18 with TRBJ1-4; D ambiguous. Trimming left V 3 bases short and J 8 bases short, with 10 bases between. The CDR3 covers 13 residues. Looked up from germline, CDR1 is KGHSH and CDR2 is LQKENI. The CDR3 sequence: CASSPSGREKLFF. CDR3 bases: TGTGCCAGCTCACCCTCAGGTCGGGAAAAACTGTTTTTT.

This CDR3 is CASSHQGDTQYF. The CDR3 DNA follows: TGTGCCAGCAGCCACCAGGGGGATACGCAGTATTTT. V is TRBV3-1 (or the pseudogene TRBV3-2) and J is TRBJ2-3; a weak D match, TRBD1 (6 bases). Trimming removed 3 bases at V and 6 bases at J, with 7 bases between. This CDR3 is built from 12 residues. Germline assignment: CDR1 LGHDT and CDR2 YNNKEL (reference sequence).

The gene calls are TRBV9 and TRBJ2-4, with TRBD2 matching 12 bases. Per germline, CDR1 SGDLS and CDR2 YYNGEE. The ends lost 4 bases at V and 0 bases at J; junction bases unmatched: 5. The length of the CDR3 is 17 residues. This CDR3 reads CASSRWTSGVAKNIQYF. The CDR3 DNA reads as TGTGCCAGCAGCAGATGGACTAGCGGGGTAGCCAAAAACATTCAGTACTTC.